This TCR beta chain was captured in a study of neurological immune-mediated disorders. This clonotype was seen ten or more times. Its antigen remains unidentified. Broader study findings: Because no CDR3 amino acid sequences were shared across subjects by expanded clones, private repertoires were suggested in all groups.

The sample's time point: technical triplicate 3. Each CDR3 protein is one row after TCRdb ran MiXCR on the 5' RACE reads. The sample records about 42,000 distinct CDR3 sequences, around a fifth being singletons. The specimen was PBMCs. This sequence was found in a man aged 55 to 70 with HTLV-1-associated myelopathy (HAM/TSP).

This chain's CDR3 is CASSLGLQREFTNNEQFF. Written as DNA, the CDR3 is TGTGCCAGCAGTTTAGGTCTCCAGCGGGAGTTCACAAACAATGAGCAGTTCTTC. The J gene is TRBJ2-1, the V gene TRBV12-3 or TRBV12-4, with 8 bases matching TRBD2. This CDR3 comprises 18 residues. V shed 1 base and J 5 bases; nucleotides not matched to a gene: 13.